Below are 17 T cell receptor beta chains sequenced from a single sample in a study of T cells expressing NK-cell markers. TCRdb reprocessed the 5' RACE reads, keeping one entry per CDR3 protein, no DNA. The sample totals about 150,000 distinct CDR3 sequences. Input material: blood T cells: a sorted CD56 or NKG2C T cell subset, CD4+ or CD8+ T cells, or bulk PBMC T cells (not recorded which). The receptors stem from a woman between 50 and 59 years old in good health.

This chain links TRBV6-5 with TRBJ2-5; TCRdb reports TRBD1, a call that lacks DNA to check it against. The CDR3 has 15 residues. Germline V gene data show CDR1 as MNHEY and CDR2 as SVGAGI. The CDR3 is CASSYDRGLKETQYF.

V usage is TRBV6-2 or TRBV6-3 and J usage is TRBJ2-7; TCRdb's D call, TRBD1, is unchecked because there is no DNA. The CDR3 has 12 residues. CDR1 MNHEY and CDR2 SVGEGT come from the germline V gene. The CDR3 reads CASTLWGDEQYF.

The V call is TRBV27, the J call TRBJ2-3; there is no DNA to check the TCRdb D call of TRBD2. Germline-derived CDR1 and CDR2 are MNHEY and SMNVEV (reference sequence). The CDR3 totals 15 residues. This CDR3 reads CASNRAGGEIDTQYF.

This chain uses TRBV5-1 with TRBJ2-3; the TCRdb D gene call, TRBD1, has no DNA to confirm it. From germline, CDR1 is SGHRS and CDR2 YFSETQ. The CDR3 is 15 residues long. The chain's CDR3 is CASSEDRAFTDTQYF. Using reference TRBV5-1 and TRBJ2-3 for the parts outside the CDR3, the full variable domain is KAGVTQTPRYLIKTRGQQVTLSCSPISGHRSVSWYQQTPGQGLQFLFEYFSETQRNKGNFPGRFSGRQFSNSRSEMNVSTLELGDSALYLCASSEDRAFTDTQYFGPGTRLTVL.

This chain connects TRBV5-5 to TRBJ2-1. The CDR3 covers 12 residues. Germline lookup yields CDR1 SGHKS and CDR2 YYEKEE (reference sequence). The CDR3 spells CASSHGGNEQFF.

The chain links TRBV27 to TRBJ2-7; TCRdb's D gene call, TRBD2, goes unchecked for lack of DNA. The CDR3 totals 13 residues. Per germline, CDR1 MNHEY and CDR2 SMNVEV (reference sequence). The CDR3 reads CASKGHRSYEQYF.

V gene TRBV30 combines with J gene TRBJ2-3; TCRdb proposes TRBD2, but this gene call is untestable without DNA. This CDR3 has 15 residues. Germline V gene lookup returns CDR1 GTSNPN and CDR2 SVGIG (reference sequence). CDR3 residues: CAWRPLTGVADTQYF.

V usage is TRBV18 and J usage is TRBJ2-1; checking the TCRdb D call of TRBD2 is not possible without DNA. Germline V lookup: CDR1 KGHSH, CDR2 LQKENI. The CDR3 runs 16 residues. CDR3: CASSPLSSGRYNEQFF.

The chain recombines TRBV24-1 with TRBJ2-1; TCRdb reports TRBD1, a call that lacks DNA to check it against. The germline gives CDR1 KGHDR, CDR2 SFDVKD. The CDR3 is 18 amino acids. The CDR3 sequence is CATSGTGDYPGVYNEQFF.

V usage is TRBV18 and J usage is TRBJ2-5; the D call of TRBD2 rests on TCRdb alone, since no DNA is present to check it. This CDR3 contains 17 residues. Germline V gene lookup returns CDR1 KGHSH and CDR2 LQKENI. CDR3 in amino acids: CASSPASTSENQETQYF.

The V gene is TRBV20-1, the J gene TRBJ2-7; TCRdb designates TRBD2, a call that cannot be tested without DNA. The CDR3 is made up of 13 amino acids. Germline V CDR1 and CDR2: DFQATT, SNEGSKA (reference sequence). The CDR3 loop reads CSARLAGSYEQYF.

The genes are TRBV4-1 and TRBJ2-3; the D gene TCRdb calls, TRBD2, cannot be checked with no DNA. CDR3 length: 17 amino acids. CDR1 is MGHRA, CDR2 YSYEKL, per germline. The CDR3 is CASSQWGSGKGTDTQYF.

V gene TRBV5-1 combines with J gene TRBJ2-7; TCRdb picks TRBD1, but there is no DNA to check that call. From germline, CDR1 is SGHRS and CDR2 YFSETQ. The CDR3 is 14 amino acids. This CDR3 is CASSRGTGLDEQYF.

The V and J genes are TRBV15 and TRBJ2-1; TCRdb selects TRBD2, and the lack of DNA leaves this call unchecked. This CDR3 region has 17 residues. Germline values: CDR1 LNHNV, CDR2 YYDKDF (reference sequence). CDR3 amino acids: CATSRDLGLAIENEQFF.

The genes are TRBV7-6 and TRBJ1-1; TCRdb calls TRBD1, which cannot be checked without DNA. From germline, CDR1 is SGHVS and CDR2 FNYEAQ. The CDR3 extends over 15 amino acids. The CDR3 region is CASSHSTTGGTEAFF.

The rearrangement uses TRBV5-1 and TRBJ2-3; the TRBD2 assignment by TCRdb is unverifiable without DNA. There are 16 residues in the CDR3. Germline loops: CDR1 SGHRS, CDR2 YFSETQ. The CDR3: CASSLESGRSTDTQYF. Full variable domain (missing parts from reference TRBV5-1 and TRBJ2-3): KAGVTQTPRYLIKTRGQQVTLSCSPISGHRSVSWYQQTPGQGLQFLFEYFSETQRNKGNFPGRFSGRQFSNSRSEMNVSTLELGDSALYLCASSLESGRSTDTQYFGPGTRLTVL.

The V gene is TRBV29-1, the J gene TRBJ2-1; TCRdb selects TRBD2, and the lack of DNA leaves this call unchecked. CDR3 length equals 15 residues. From germline, CDR1 is SQVTM and CDR2 ANQGSEA. CDR3 residues: CSVYKEDYPYNEQFF.